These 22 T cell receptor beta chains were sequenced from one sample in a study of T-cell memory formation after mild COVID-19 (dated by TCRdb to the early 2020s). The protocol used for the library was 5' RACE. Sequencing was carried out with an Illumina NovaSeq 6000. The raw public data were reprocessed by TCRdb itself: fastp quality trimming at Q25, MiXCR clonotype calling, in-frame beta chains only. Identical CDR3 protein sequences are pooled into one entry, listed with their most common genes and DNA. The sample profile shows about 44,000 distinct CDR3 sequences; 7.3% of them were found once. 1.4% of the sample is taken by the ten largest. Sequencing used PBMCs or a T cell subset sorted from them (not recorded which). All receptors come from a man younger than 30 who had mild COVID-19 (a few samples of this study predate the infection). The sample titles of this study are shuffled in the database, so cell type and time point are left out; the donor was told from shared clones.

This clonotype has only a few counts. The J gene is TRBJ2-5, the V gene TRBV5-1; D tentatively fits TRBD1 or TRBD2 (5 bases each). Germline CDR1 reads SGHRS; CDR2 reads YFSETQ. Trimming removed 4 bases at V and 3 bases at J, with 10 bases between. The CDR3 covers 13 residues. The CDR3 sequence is CASSRDQKETQYF. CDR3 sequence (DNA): TGCGCCAGCAGCCGGGACCAAAAAGAGACCCAGTACTTC.

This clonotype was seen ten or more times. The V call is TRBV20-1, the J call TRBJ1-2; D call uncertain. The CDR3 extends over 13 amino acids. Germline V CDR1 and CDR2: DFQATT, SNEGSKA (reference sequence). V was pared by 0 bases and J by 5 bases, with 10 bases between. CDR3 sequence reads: CSARDLTEYGYTF. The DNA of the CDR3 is TGCAGTGCTAGAGATCTAACAGAATATGGCTACACCTTC.

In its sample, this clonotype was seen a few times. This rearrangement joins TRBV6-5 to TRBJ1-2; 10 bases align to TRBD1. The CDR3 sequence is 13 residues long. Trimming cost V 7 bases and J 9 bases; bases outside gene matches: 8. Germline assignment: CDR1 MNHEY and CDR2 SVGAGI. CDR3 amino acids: CASTPDRGLSYTF. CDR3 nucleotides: TGTGCCAGCACCCCGGACAGGGGGTTGAGCTACACCTTC.

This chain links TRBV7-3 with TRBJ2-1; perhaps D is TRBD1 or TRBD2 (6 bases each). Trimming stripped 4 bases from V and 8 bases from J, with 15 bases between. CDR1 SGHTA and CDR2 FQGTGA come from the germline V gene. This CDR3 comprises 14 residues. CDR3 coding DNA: TGTGCCAGCAGCTCCGTGGGGGGCCCCGATGAGCAGTTCTTC. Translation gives CASSSVGGPDEQFF.

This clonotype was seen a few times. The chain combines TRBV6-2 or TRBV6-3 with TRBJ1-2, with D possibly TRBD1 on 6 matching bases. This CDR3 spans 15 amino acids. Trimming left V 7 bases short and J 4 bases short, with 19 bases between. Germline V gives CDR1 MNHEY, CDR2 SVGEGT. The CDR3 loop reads CASNDPGDSFYGYTF. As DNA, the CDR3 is TGTGCCAGCAATGACCCAGGGGACTCTTTCTATGGCTACACCTTC.

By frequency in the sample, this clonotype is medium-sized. The CDR3 DNA sequence: TGTGCCAGCAGCCCGGGACGGACCACAGATACGCAGTATTTT. Amino acids: CASSPGRTTDTQYF. The V call is TRBV7-9, the J call TRBJ2-3; perhaps D is TRBD1 or TRBD2 (5 bases each). V was cut by 5 bases and J by 2 bases, with 11 bases left in between. This CDR3 has 14 amino acids. CDR1 and CDR2 from the germline V gene are SEHNR and FQNEAQ (reference sequence).

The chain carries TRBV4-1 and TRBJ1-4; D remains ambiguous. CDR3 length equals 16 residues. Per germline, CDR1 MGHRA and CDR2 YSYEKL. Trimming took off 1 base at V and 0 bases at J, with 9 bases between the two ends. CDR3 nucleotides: TGCGCCAGCAGCCAAGCGTACGGGTCAACTAATGAAAAACTGTTTTTT. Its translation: CASSQAYGSTNEKLFF.

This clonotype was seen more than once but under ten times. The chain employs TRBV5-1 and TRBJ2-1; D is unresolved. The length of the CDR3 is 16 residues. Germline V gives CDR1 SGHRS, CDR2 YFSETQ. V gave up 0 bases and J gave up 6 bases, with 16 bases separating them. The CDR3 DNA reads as TGCGCCAGCAGCTTGGCCGCGGTCGGCCGCCTCAATGAGCAGTTCTTC. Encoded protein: CASSLAAVGRLNEQFF.

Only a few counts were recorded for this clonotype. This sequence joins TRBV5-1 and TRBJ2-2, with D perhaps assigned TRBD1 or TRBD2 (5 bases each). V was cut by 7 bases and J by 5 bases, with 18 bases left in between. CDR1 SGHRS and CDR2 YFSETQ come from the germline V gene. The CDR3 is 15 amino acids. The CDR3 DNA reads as TGCGCCAGCGGCCGGGACGTAGTAGGTACCGGGGAGCTGTTTTTT. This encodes CASGRDVVGTGELFF.

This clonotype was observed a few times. CDR3 DNA: TGCGCCAGCAGCCTCCAGACAGGGCGTAATGAAAAACTGTTTTTT. It specifies CASSLQTGRNEKLFF. This chain uses TRBV4-1 with TRBJ1-4, with TRBD1 matching over 7 bases. Germline CDR1 is MGHRA and CDR2 is YSYEKL. CDR3 length: 15 amino acids. V lost 4 bases and J lost 4; bases outside the gene matches: 6.

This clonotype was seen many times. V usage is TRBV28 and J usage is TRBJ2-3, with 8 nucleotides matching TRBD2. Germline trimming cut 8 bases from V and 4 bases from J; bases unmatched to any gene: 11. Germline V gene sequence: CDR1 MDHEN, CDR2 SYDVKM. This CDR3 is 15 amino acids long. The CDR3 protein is CASSPGGGRSDTQYF. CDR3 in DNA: TGTGCCAGCTCCCCCGGGGGGGGGCGTTCAGATACGCAGTATTTT.

The CDR3 sequence: CASSLSSGGGGTEAFF. As DNA, the CDR3 is TGTGCCAGCAGCTTGTCTTCAGGGGGCGGTGGCACTGAAGCTTTCTTT. This chain uses TRBV5-6 with TRBJ1-1; 8 bases are shared with TRBD1. CDR3 length equals 16 residues. CDR1 and CDR2 (germline): SGHDT, YYEEEE. V was clipped by 1 base and J by 4 bases; unmatched bases: 9. Variable domain in full (rest from reference TRBV5-6 and TRBJ1-1): DAGVTQSPTHLIKTRGQQVTLRCSPKSGHDTVSWYQQALGQGPQFIFQYYEEEERQRGNFPDRFSGHQFPNYSSELNVNALLLGDSALYLCASSLSSGGGGTEAFFGQGTRLTVV.

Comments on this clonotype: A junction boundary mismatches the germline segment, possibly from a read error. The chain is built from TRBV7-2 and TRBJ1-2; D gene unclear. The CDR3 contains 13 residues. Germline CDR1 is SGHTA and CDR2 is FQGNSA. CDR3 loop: CASSLGGRRGYIF. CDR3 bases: TGTGCCAGCAGCTTAGGCGGCCGGCGTGGCTACATCTTC.

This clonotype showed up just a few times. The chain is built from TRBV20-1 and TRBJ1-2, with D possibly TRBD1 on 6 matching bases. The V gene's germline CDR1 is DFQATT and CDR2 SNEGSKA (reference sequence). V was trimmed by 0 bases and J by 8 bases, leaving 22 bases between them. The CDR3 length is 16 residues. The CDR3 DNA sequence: TGCAGTGCTAGAGATCGGGAGAGAAGGGGGTTAGGAGGCTACACCTTC. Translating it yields CSARDRERRGLGGYTF.

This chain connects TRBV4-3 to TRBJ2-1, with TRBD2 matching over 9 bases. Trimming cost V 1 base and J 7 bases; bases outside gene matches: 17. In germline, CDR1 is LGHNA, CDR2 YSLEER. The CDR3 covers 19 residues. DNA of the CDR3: TGCGCCAGCAGCCAAGTTCGACTAAGCGGGGGGCCCCACCGAAATGAGCAGTTCTTC. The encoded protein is CASSQVRLSGGPHRNEQFF.

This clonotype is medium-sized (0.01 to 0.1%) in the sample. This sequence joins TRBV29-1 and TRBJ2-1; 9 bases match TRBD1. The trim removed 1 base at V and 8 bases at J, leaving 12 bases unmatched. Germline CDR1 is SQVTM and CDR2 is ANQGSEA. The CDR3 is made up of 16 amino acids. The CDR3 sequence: CSVEVIGQGPNDEQFF. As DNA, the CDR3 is TGCAGCGTTGAAGTGATTGGACAGGGGCCAAATGATGAGCAGTTCTTC.

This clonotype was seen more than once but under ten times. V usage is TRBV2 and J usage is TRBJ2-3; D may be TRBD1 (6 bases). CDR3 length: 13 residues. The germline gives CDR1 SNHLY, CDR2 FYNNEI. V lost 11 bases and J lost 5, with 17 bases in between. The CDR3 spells CAGHRAGKDTQYF. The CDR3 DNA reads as TGTGCCGGACACAGGGCCGGGAAAGATACGCAGTATTTT.

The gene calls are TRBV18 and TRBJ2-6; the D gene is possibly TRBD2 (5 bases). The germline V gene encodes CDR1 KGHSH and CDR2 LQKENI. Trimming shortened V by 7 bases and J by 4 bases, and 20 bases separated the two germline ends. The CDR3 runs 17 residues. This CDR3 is CASFRGTDVGGANVLTF. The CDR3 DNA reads TGTGCCAGCTTCCGGGGTACAGATGTCGGAGGGGCCAACGTCCTGACTTTC.

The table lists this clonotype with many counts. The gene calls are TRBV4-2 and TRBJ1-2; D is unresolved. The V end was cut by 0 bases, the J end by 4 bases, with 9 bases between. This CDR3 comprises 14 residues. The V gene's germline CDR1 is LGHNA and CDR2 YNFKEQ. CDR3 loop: CASSQDPFIYGYTF. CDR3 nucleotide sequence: TGTGCCAGCAGCCAAGATCCCTTTATCTATGGCTACACCTTC.

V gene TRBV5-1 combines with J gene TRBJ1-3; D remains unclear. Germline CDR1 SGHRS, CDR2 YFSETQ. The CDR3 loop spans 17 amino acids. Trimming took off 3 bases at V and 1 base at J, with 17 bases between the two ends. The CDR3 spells CASSWSPLRSSGNTIYF. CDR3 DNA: TGCGCCAGCAGCTGGTCGCCCCTTCGGTCGTCTGGAAACACCATATATTTT. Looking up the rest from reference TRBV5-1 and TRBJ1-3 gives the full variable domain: KAGVTQTPRYLIKTRGQQVTLSCSPISGHRSVSWYQQTPGQGLQFLFEYFSETQRNKGNFPGRFSGRQFSNSRSEMNVSTLELGDSALYLCASSWSPLRSSGNTIYFGEGSWLTVV.

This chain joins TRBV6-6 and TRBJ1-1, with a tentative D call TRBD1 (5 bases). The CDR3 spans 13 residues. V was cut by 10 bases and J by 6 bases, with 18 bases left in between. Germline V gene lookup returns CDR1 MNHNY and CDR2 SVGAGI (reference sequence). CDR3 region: CAIAPSGFAEAFF. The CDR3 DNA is TGTGCCATAGCGCCCTCAGGGTTTGCTGAAGCTTTCTTT.

CDR3 in amino acids: CASSRSWGNYGYTF. The CDR3 DNA is TGTGCCAGCAGCCGGAGCTGGGGTAACTATGGCTACACCTTC. This rearrangement joins TRBV7-2 to TRBJ1-2, with unresolved D. V gave up 5 bases and J gave up 1 base, with 11 bases separating them. This CDR3 is 14 amino acids long. Germline CDR1 SGHTA, CDR2 FQGNSA.